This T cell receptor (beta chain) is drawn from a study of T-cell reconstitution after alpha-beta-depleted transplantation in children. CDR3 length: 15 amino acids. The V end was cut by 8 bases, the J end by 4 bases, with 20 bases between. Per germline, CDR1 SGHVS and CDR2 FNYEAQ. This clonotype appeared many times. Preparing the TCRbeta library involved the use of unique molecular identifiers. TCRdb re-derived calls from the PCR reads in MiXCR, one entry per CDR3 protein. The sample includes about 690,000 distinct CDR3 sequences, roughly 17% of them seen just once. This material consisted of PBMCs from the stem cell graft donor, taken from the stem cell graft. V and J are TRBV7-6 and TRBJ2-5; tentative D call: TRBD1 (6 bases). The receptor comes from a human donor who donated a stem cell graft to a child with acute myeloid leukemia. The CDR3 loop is CASGLLAGAVETQYF. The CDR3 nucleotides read TGTGCCAGCGGATTACTGGCAGGGGCTGTAGAGACCCAGTACTTC.